The 27 T cell receptor beta chains in this list originate from one sample, sequenced in a study of control samples from healthy donors and cancer patients. TCRdb's table, derived via immunoSEQ multiplex PCR, lists solely in-frame clones and lacks some. In the table there are approximately 86,000 clones, 86% of which are singletons. Source material: blood. These receptors all come from a man aged 25-45 years in good health.

This clone was seen a single time. The V call is TRBV15, the J call TRBJ1-5; no reliable D call. Germline V gene sequence: CDR1 LNHNV, CDR2 YYDKDF (reference sequence). V was shortened by 1 base and J by 5 bases, with 3 bases between the two germline ends. The CDR3 spans 12 residues. The CDR3 reads CATSRGDQPQHF. CDR3 nucleotides: TGTGCCACCAGCAGAGGAGATCAGCCCCAGCATTTT.

This clone came up a few times. The chain carries TRBV29-1 and TRBJ1-1; 7 bases line up with TRBD1. The germline gives CDR1 SQVTM, CDR2 ANQGSEA. With V trimmed by 5 bases and J by 2 bases, 8 bases remained unmatched. The CDR3 loop spans 14 amino acids. CDR3 sequence reads: CSVHSRQGNTEAFF. Here the CDR3 DNA reads TGCAGCGTTCACTCCCGACAGGGTAACACTGAAGCTTTCTTT.

V is TRBV4-1 and J is TRBJ2-5; 7 nucleotides align to TRBD1. Germline loops: CDR1 MGHRA, CDR2 YSYEKL. With 4 bases clipped from V and 4 bases from J, the junction kept 6 bases outside the gene matches. The length of the CDR3 is 14 residues. The CDR3 reads CASSPDRFRETQYF. The DNA for the CDR3 is TGCGCCAGCAGCCCGGACAGGTTCAGAGAGACCCAGTACTTC.

The chain couples TRBV5-4 to TRBJ2-2; 8 bases fit TRBD1. J gave up 5 bases and V 4 bases, and 7 bases lay outside the gene matches. Germline values: CDR1 SGHNT, CDR2 YYREEE (reference sequence). CDR3 length: 15 residues. CDR3 coding DNA: TGTGCCAGCAGCCACGGACAGGGCAATACCGGGGAGCTGTTTTTT. This gives the protein CASSHGQGNTGELFF.

The V and J genes are TRBV14 and TRBJ2-7; 11 bases agree with TRBD1. V dropped 4 bases and J dropped 6; count of bases not matched to a gene: 5. CDR1 is SGHDN and CDR2 is FVKESK in the germline V gene. This CDR3 contains 14 residues. The CDR3 DNA follows: TGTGCCAGCAGCCCCCGGACAGGGGGCGCCGAGCAGTACTTC. Translation gives CASSPRTGGAEQYF.

The chain is built from TRBV11-2 and TRBJ1-1, with a tentative D call TRBD1 (5 bases). V lost 3 bases and J 6 bases, leaving 11 bases between the germline ends. CDR1 is SGHAT, CDR2 FQNNGV, per germline. The CDR3 runs to 13 residues. CDR3 amino acids: CASSFSQGAEAFF. Here the CDR3 DNA reads TGTGCCAGCAGCTTCTCCCAGGGCGCTGAAGCTTTCTTT.

A single count supports this clone. Distinct nucleotide sequences in the sample also encode this CDR3. The rearrangement uses TRBV25-1 and TRBJ1-1, with 7 nucleotides matching TRBD1. With V trimmed by 6 bases and J by 4 bases, 2 bases remained unmatched. This CDR3 contains 12 residues. Germline loops: CDR1 MGHDK, CDR2 SYGVNS. Written as DNA, the CDR3 is TGTGCCAGCAGACAGGGGCTCACTGAAGCTTTCTTT. This encodes CASRQGLTEAFF.

This sequence joins TRBV4-1 and TRBJ2-7; TRBD1 matches at 8 bases. The germline V gene encodes CDR1 MGHRA and CDR2 YSYEKL. This CDR3 region has 14 residues. Trimming cost V 3 bases and J 3 bases; bases outside gene matches: 4. CDR3 sequence: CASSHPGTGYEQYF. The CDR3, as DNA: TGCGCCAGCAGCCACCCCGGGACAGGCTACGAGCAGTACTTC.

CDR3 sequence (DNA): TGTGCCAGTAGTACCTGGGACAGATCAGCATCCTACAATGAGCAGTTCTTC. Its protein is CASSTWDRSASYNEQFF. The V call is TRBV19, the J call TRBJ2-1; 7 positions match TRBD1. The CDR3 is made up of 17 amino acids. Germline values: CDR1 LNHDA, CDR2 SQIVND (reference sequence). Germline trimming cut 4 bases from V and 1 base from J; bases unmatched to any gene: 10.

This sequence joins TRBV5-5 and TRBJ1-5; 10 nucleotides match TRBD1. Germline trimming cut 2 bases from V and 6 bases from J; bases unmatched to any gene: 11. This CDR3 has 17 residues. Germline V gene sequence: CDR1 SGHKS, CDR2 YYEKEE (reference sequence). CDR3 sequence (DNA): TGTGCCAGCAGCTTCTCAGACAGGGGGCGAGTATCTCAGCCCCAGCATTTT. Its translation: CASSFSDRGRVSQPQHF.

The V and J genes are TRBV5-1 and TRBJ2-7, with TRBD1 identical over 7 bases. The V gene's germline CDR1 is SGHRS and CDR2 YFSETQ. This CDR3 spans 14 amino acids. V shed 2 bases and J 8 bases; nucleotides not matched to a gene: 10. CDR3 DNA: TGCGCCAGCAGCTTCCAACCGGGACAGTCACAGCAGTACTTC. Its translation is CASSFQPGQSQQYF.

The genes are TRBV7-8 and TRBJ1-3; D ambiguous. V was shortened by 3 bases and J by 0 bases, with 6 bases between the two germline ends. The CDR3 has 14 amino acids. Germline V gene data show CDR1 as SGHVS and CDR2 as FQNEAQ. The CDR3 DNA reads TGTGCCAGCAGCTTGGTGACCTCTGGAAACACCATATATTTT. It codes for CASSLVTSGNTIYF.

This clone has a single count. The chain employs TRBV5-8 and TRBJ2-5; TRBD1 is a possible D gene (7 bases). From germline, CDR1 is SGHTS and CDR2 YDEGEE. Trimming stripped 4 bases from V and 1 base from J, with 14 bases between. The CDR3 has 15 residues. The CDR3 DNA reads TGTGCCAGCAGCGGGCCTCAGGGGGGCCAAGAGACCCAGTACTTC. Its protein is CASSGPQGGQETQYF.

This clone was detected once. The chain uses TRBV7-2 and TRBJ1-5; 9 nucleotides align to TRBD1. After removal of 5 bases from V and 4 bases from J, the junction contained 6 bases not matched to a gene. The germline CDR1 and CDR2 sequences are SGHTA and FQGNSA. The CDR3 has 15 residues. Written as DNA, the CDR3 is TGTGCCAGCAGCACCGGGACAGGGCAGAATCAGCCCCAGCATTTT. This gives the protein CASSTGTGQNQPQHF.

The gene calls are TRBV2 and TRBJ2-2, with D perhaps being TRBD1 or TRBD2 (6 bases each). Trimming shortened V by 5 bases and J by 5 bases, and 15 bases separated the two germline ends. This CDR3 comprises 15 residues. Germline-derived CDR1 and CDR2 are SNHLY and FYNNEI. The CDR3 coding sequence is TGTGCCAGCAGTTCCAGGGGACTTCGTACCGGGGAGCTGTTTTTT. Translated: CASSSRGLRTGELFF. Supplemented by reference TRBV2 and TRBJ2-2, the full variable domain reads EPEVTQTPSHQVTQMGQEVILRCVPISNHLYFYWYRQILGQKVEFLVSFYNNEISEKSEIFDDQFSVERPDGSNFTLKIRSTKLEDSAMYFCASSSRGLRTGELFFGEGSRLTVL.

The CDR3 DNA is TGTGCCAGCCGGGAGGGGGCAACTAATGAAAAACTGTTTTTT. Residues: CASREGATNEKLFF. The rearrangement links TRBV11-2 to TRBJ1-4; the D gene is possibly TRBD1 (6 bases). Trimming shortened V by 8 bases and J by 0 bases, and 10 bases separated the two germline ends. In germline, CDR1 is SGHAT, CDR2 FQNNGV. This CDR3 comprises 14 residues.

The rearrangement links TRBV3-1 (or the pseudogene TRBV3-2) to TRBJ1-3; D is perhaps TRBD1 (5 bases). Trimming stripped 1 base from V and 5 bases from J, with 12 bases between. Germline V gene sequence: CDR1 LGHDT, CDR2 YNNKEL (reference sequence). CDR3 length: 15 residues. CDR3 residues: CASSQGEGSRNTIYF. Here the CDR3 DNA reads TGTGCCAGCAGCCAAGGGGAGGGGTCAAGAAACACCATATATTTT.

The J gene is TRBJ1-2, the V gene TRBV27, with 8 nucleotides matching TRBD1. CDR1 and CDR2 from the germline V gene are MNHEY and SMNVEV (reference sequence). V lost 6 bases, J lost 4 bases, and 4 bases stayed unmatched. This CDR3 region has 13 residues. CDR3 DNA sequence: TGTGCCAGCAGCCTTGGACAGGGCTATGGCTACACCTTC. It yields the protein CASSLGQGYGYTF.

This chain uses TRBV14 with TRBJ2-5, with TRBD2 matching 10 bases. After removal of 0 bases from V and 10 bases from J, the junction contained 14 bases not matched to a gene. Looked up from germline, CDR1 is SGHDN and CDR2 is FVKESK. The CDR3 is 17 residues long. The CDR3 bases are TGTGCCAGCAGCCAAGATTCTCAGCTAGCGGGGGCCGAGGGCCAGTACTTC. It encodes CASSQDSQLAGAEGQYF. Complete variable domain (other parts from reference TRBV14 and TRBJ2-5): EAGVTQFPSHSVIEKGQTVTLRCDPISGHDNLYWYRRVMGKEIKFLLHFVKESKQDESGMPNNRFLAERTGGTYSTLKVQPAELEDSGVYFCASSQDSQLAGAEGQYFGPGTRLLVL.

The count of this clone is one. The genes are TRBV27 and TRBJ2-2, with 7 bases fitting TRBD1. The junction had 3 bases not matched to a gene; V was cut back by 2 bases and J by 0 bases. The CDR3 loop spans 16 amino acids. Looked up from germline, CDR1 is MNHEY and CDR2 is SMNVEV (reference sequence). CDR3 coding DNA: TGTGCCAGCAGTTTAAGACAGGGACCGAACACCGGGGAGCTGTTTTTT. It codes for CASSLRQGPNTGELFF.

The V gene is TRBV18, the J gene TRBJ1-1, with TRBD1 identical over 7 bases. The CDR3 extends over 14 amino acids. The V segment lost 6 bases and the J segment 2 bases; nucleotides outside the gene matches: 6. The germline V gene encodes CDR1 KGHSH and CDR2 LQKENI. CDR3 region: CASSLWDSNTEAFF. The DNA for the CDR3 is TGTGCCAGCTCCCTATGGGACAGTAACACTGAAGCTTTCTTT.

This sequence joins TRBV2 and TRBJ2-3; TRBD1 matches at 7 bases. The germline gives CDR1 SNHLY, CDR2 FYNNEI. After removal of 4 bases from V and 6 bases from J, the junction contained 4 bases not matched to a gene. The CDR3 covers 13 residues. The CDR3 nucleotides are TGTGCCAGCAGTGGACAGGGATGGGATACGCAGTATTTT. It is translated as CASSGQGWDTQYF. Variable domain in full (rest from reference TRBV2 and TRBJ2-3): EPEVTQTPSHQVTQMGQEVILRCVPISNHLYFYWYRQILGQKVEFLVSFYNNEISEKSEIFDDQFSVERPDGSNFTLKIRSTKLEDSAMYFCASSGQGWDTQYFGPGTRLTVL.

A note on this clone: This specimen includes other DNA sequences encoding the same CDR3. The chain couples TRBV3-1 (or the pseudogene TRBV3-2) to TRBJ1-2; unclear D gene. Germline V lookup: CDR1 LGHDT, CDR2 YNNKEL (reference sequence). This CDR3 has 12 residues. V dropped 0 bases and J dropped 4 bases, with 3 bases sitting between them. Here the CDR3 DNA reads TGTGCCAGCAGCCAAGAGCGCTATGGCTACACCTTC. Translating it yields CASSQERYGYTF.

The CDR3 here is CASSQERLATEAFF. The CDR3 bases are TGTGCCAGCAGCCAAGAAAGGTTGGCGACGGAAGCTTTCTTT. The J gene is TRBJ1-1, the V gene TRBV4-2, with D unresolved. This CDR3 region has 14 residues. V was cut by 0 bases and J by 8 bases, with 13 bases left in between. Per the germline V gene, CDR1 is LGHNA and CDR2 is YNFKEQ.

The gene calls are TRBV24-1 and TRBJ1-1; TRBD1 aligns across 9 bases. CDR1 is KGHDR and CDR2 is SFDVKD in the germline V gene. The CDR3 is 15 residues long. J lost 3 bases, V lost 7 bases, and 8 bases had no gene match. The CDR3 DNA is TGTGCCACCAGAGAAACAGGGGGCGCGTACACTGAAGCTTTCTTT. It codes for CATRETGGAYTEAFF.

The J gene is TRBJ1-1, the V gene TRBV5-1; D is ambiguous. Deletions cut 5 bases from V and 0 bases from J, with 11 bases between. Per germline, CDR1 SGHRS and CDR2 YFSETQ. The CDR3 consists of 14 residues. CDR3 nucleotides: TGCGCCAGCAGAGTCGGTACCCTGAACACTGAAGCTTTCTTT. Protein sequence: CASRVGTLNTEAFF.

The chain uses TRBV5-1 and TRBJ2-7, with 9 bases matching TRBD2. The germline V gene encodes CDR1 SGHRS and CDR2 YFSETQ. CDR3 length equals 15 residues. V shed 2 bases, J shed 0 bases, and the junction held 3 bases outside the gene matches. The DNA for the CDR3 is TGCGCCAGCAGCTTTAGCGGGGGACTCTCCTACGAGCAGTACTTC. This gives the protein CASSFSGGLSYEQYF.